This T cell receptor (beta chain) was documented in a study of blood T cell repertoires in COVID-19. About the study: Samples taken during acute and convalescent COVID-19 were collected in the United States, Italy and Spain. Sources were T cells, B-cell-depleted T cells, or PBMCs; the material itself was cDNA or gDNA.

Clones were sequenced by immunoSEQ multiplex PCR, and TCRdb holds only the in-frame ones, with some missing. The data show approximately 230,000 clones, 85% to 90% seen once. Germline V CDR1 and CDR2: LNHDA, SQIVND (reference sequence). This CDR3 comprises 13 residues. V was clipped by 7 bases and J by 2 bases, with 11 bases between them. This clonotype was obtained from a man at least 80 years old with acute or convalescent COVID-19. Sequenced sample: peripheral blood. The rearrangement joins TRBV19 to TRBJ1-2; D gene unclear. Written as DNA, the CDR3 is TGTGCCAGTAATCCTCAACAGAACTATGGCTACACCTTC. Translation: CASNPQQNYGYTF.